The T cell receptor beta chain described here comes from a study of cytomegalovirus exposure and HLA in healthy donors. Study-wide results and limits: Exclusion as indistinguishable affected some V segments, including TRBV6-2 and TRBV6-3. An apparent linkage of common viral pathogens to several of the most significant clusters emerged in a later analysis. Later analysis placed DRB1 highest and HLA-C lowest in TCR association rates, which differed by HLA locus.

This clone appeared a few times. Its matching antigen is unknown. 13 Jbeta primers and 60 Vbeta primers were used for the PCR. Generated by immunoSEQ multiplex PCR, the TCRdb table keeps only in-frame clones and is missing some. Among 90,000 to 120,000 clones listed, around 73% were seen once. Per the germline V gene, CDR1 is MNHNS and CDR2 is SASEGT. Trimming removed 7 bases at V and 4 bases at J, with 7 bases between. There are 11 residues in the CDR3. The TCR sequence derives from a man under 40 in good health and CMV-seronegative. J is TRBJ2-5 and V is TRBV6-1, with unresolved D. The sample was PBMCs. As DNA, the CDR3 is TGTGCCAGCACGGGTGCAGAGACCCAGTACTTC. Protein sequence: CASTGAETQYF.